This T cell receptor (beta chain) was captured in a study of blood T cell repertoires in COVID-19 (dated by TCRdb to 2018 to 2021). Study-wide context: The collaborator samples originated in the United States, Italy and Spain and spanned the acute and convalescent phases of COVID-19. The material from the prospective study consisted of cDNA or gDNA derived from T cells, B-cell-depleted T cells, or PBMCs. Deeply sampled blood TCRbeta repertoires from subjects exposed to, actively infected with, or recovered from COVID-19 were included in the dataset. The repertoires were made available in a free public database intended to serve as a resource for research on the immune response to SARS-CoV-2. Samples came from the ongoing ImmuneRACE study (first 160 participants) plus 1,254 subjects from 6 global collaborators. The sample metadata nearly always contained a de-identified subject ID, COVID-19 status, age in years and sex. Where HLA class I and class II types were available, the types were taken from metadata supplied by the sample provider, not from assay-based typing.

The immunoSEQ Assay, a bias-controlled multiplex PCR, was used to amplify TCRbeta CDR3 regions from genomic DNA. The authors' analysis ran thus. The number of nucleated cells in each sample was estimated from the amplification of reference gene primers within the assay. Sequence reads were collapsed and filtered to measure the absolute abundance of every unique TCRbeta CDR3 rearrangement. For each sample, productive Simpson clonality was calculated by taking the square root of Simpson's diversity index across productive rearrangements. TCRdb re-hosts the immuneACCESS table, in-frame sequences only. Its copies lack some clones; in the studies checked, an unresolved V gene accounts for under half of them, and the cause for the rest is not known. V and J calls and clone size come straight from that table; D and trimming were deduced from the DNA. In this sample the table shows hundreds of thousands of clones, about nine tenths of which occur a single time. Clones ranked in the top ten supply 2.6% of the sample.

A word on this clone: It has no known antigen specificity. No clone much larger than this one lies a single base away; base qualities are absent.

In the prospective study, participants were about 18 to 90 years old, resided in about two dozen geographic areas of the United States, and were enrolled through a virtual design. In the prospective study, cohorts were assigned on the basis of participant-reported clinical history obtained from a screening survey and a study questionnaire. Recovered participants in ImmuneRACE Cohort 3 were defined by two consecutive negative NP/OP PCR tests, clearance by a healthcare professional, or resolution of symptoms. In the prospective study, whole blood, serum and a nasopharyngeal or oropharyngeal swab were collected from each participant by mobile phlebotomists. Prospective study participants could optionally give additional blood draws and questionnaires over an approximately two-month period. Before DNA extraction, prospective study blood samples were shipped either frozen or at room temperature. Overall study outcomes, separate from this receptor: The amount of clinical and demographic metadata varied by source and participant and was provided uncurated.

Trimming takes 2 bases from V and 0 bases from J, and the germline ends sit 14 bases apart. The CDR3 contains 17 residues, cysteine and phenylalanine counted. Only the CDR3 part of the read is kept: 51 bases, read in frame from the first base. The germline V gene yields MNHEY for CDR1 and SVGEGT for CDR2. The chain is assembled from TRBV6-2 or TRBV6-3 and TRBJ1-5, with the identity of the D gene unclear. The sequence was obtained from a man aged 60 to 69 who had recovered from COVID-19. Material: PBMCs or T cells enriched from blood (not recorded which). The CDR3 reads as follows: CASSYLPTAYSNQPQHF. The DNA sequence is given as TGTGCCAGCAGTTACCTTCCGACTGCCTATAGCAATCAGCCCCAGCATTTT.